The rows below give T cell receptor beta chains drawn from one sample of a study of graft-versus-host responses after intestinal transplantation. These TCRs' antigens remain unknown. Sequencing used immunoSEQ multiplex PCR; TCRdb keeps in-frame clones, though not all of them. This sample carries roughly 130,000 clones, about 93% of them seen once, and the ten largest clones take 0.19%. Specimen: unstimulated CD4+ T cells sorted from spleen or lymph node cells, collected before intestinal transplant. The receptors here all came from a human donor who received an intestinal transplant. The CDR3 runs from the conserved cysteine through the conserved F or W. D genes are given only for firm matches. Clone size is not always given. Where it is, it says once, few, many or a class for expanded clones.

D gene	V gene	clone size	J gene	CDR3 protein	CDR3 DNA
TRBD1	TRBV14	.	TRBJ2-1	CASRGDSRGNEQFF	TGTGCCAGCAGAGGGGACAGTCGTGGGAATGAGCAGTTCTTC
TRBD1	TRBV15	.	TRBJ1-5	CATSRGNRGQNQPQHF	TGTGCCACCAGCAGAGGAAACAGGGGTCAAAATCAGCCCCAGCATTTT
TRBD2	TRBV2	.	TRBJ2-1	CASRTTSGSYNEQFF	TGTGCCAGCAGGACAACTAGCGGGAGTTACAATGAGCAGTTCTTC
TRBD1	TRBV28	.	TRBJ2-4	CASRGQPLAKNIQYF	TGTGCCAGCAGGGGACAGCCACTAGCCAAAAACATTCAGTACTTC
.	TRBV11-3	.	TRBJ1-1	CASSGGGTEAFF	TGTGCCAGCAGCGGGGGGGGCACTGAAGCTTTCTTT
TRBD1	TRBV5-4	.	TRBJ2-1	CASSLRTGGLNEQFF	TGTGCCAGCAGCTTGAGGACAGGGGGATTGAATGAGCAGTTCTTC
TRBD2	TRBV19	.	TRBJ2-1	CASSIVAGHYNEQFF	TGTGCCAGTAGTATAGTAGCGGGGCACTACAATGAGCAGTTCTTC
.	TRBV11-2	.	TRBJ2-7	CASSLVDSSYEQYF	TGTGCCAGCAGCTTAGTGGACTCCTCCTACGAGCAGTACTTC
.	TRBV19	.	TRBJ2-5	CASSIESAGGETQYF	TGTGCCAGTAGTATAGAATCGGCAGGAGGAGAGACCCAGTACTTC
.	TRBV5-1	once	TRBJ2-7	CASSLGYPSSYEQYF	TGCGCCAGCAGCTTAGGGTATCCGAGCTCCTACGAGCAGTACTTC
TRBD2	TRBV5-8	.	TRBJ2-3	CASPTGTISTDTQYF	TGTGCCAGCCCTACCGGGACTATTAGCACAGATACGCAGTATTTT
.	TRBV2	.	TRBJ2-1	CASSEAPGYNEQFF	TGTGCCAGCAGTGAAGCGCCAGGCTACAATGAGCAGTTCTTC
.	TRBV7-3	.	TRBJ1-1	CASSLTGVPGVTEAFF	TGTGCCAGCAGCTTAACAGGGGTTCCTGGGGTCACTGAAGCTTTCTTT
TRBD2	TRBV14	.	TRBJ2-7	CASSPRGRAINEQYF	TGTGCCAGCAGCCCACGGGGGAGGGCCATCAACGAGCAGTACTTC
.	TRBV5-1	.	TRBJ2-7	CASSSTSYEQYF	TGCGCCAGCAGCAGTACTAGCTACGAGCAGTACTTC
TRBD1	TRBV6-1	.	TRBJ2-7	CASRVDRVSYEQYF	TGTGCCAGCAGGGTCGACAGGGTCTCCTACGAGCAGTACTTC
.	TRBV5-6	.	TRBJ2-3	CASSLGLPSTDTQYF	TGTGCCAGCAGCTTGGGACTACCCAGCACAGATACGCAGTATTTT
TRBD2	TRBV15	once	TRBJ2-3	CATSSGLAGSDTQYF	TGTGCCACCAGCAGCGGACTAGCGGGTTCAGATACGCAGTATTTT
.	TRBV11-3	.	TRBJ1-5	CASSPLRQPQHF	TGTGCCAGCAGCCCCCTGAGGCAGCCCCAGCATTTT
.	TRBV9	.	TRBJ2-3	CASSSRGGLESFDTQYF	TGTGCCAGCAGCTCCCGAGGAGGACTGGAATCTTTCGATACGCAGTATTTT
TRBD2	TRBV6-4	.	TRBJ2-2	CASSRLAGTTGELFF	TGTGCCAGCAGTCGACTAGCGGGAACCACCGGGGAGCTGTTTTTT
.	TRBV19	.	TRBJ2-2	CASRPEGGSGELFF	TGTGCCAGTAGGCCTGAGGGAGGATCCGGGGAGCTGTTTTTT
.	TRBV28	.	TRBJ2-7	CASHDLLGEQYF	TGTGCCAGTCATGACCTTCTCGGGGAGCAGTACTTC
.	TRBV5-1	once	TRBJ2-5	CASSAGFDQETQYF	TGCGCCAGCAGTGCAGGGTTCGACCAAGAGACCCAGTACTTC
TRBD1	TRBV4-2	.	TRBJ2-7	CASSQDSNRGREQYF	TGTGCCAGCAGCCAAGATAGCAACAGGGGGCGCGAGCAGTACTTC
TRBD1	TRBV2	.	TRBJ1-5	CASNTGAPGPQHF	TGTGCCAGCAACACAGGGGCTCCAGGGCCCCAGCATTTT
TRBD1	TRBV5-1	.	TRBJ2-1	CASSFGQGDYNEQFF	TGCGCCAGCAGCTTCGGACAGGGGGACTACAATGAGCAGTTCTTC
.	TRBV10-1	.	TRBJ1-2	CASSEAWAGNYGYTF	TGCGCCAGCAGTGAAGCGTGGGCCGGGAACTATGGCTACACCTTC
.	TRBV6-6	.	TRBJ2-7	CASSYGGANSYEQYF	TGTGCCAGCAGTTACGGGGGGGCGAACTCCTACGAGCAGTACTTC
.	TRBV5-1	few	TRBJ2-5	CASSLAGGEETQYF	TGCGCCAGCAGCTTGGCAGGGGGGGAAGAGACCCAGTACTTC
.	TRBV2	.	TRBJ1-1	CASSELPPEMNTEAFF	TGTGCCAGCAGTGAGCTACCCCCGGAGATGAACACTGAAGCTTTCTTT